The source of this T cell receptor (beta chain) is a study of blood T cell repertoires in COVID-19. Using immunoSEQ multiplex PCR, the repertoire was profiled, and TCRdb retains in-frame clones only, with some absent. The sample shows 130,000 to 150,000 clones, about 80% of them seen only once. Germline-derived CDR1 and CDR2 are SGHTA and FQGNSA. The CDR3 length is 14 residues. V dropped 5 bases and J dropped 8; count of bases not matched to a gene: 10. The clonotype comes from a human donor in a cohort sampled during active COVID-19. This chain links TRBV7-2 with TRBJ1-2, with 8 bases that match TRBD1. Source material: peripheral blood. The CDR3 protein is CASSPNRGGIGYTF. The DNA of the CDR3 is TGTGCCAGCAGCCCCAACAGGGGGGGTATAGGCTACACCTTC.